The rows below give T cell receptor beta chains drawn from one sample of a study of T cell repertoires and Cas9 in healthy adults. Repertoires were generated with immunoSEQ multiplex PCR, while TCRdb's copy carries only in-frame clones and drops some. Of approximately 21,000 clones listed, about 88% are singletons. Sequencing used CD4+ effector T cells (CD127+, CD25-, CD137-, CD154-) from PBMCs; culture status not recorded. These receptors were obtained from a human donor in good health. CDR3s include the opening cysteine and the closing phenylalanine or tryptophan. A D gene is named only where the DNA matches it firmly. Size tells how often a clone was seen (once, few, many) or the class of an expanded clone, and some rows leave it out.

J,size,V,D,CDR3,DNA
TRBJ1-5,NA,TRBV6-1,NA,CASSENSVGYQPQHF,TGTGCCAGCAGTGAAAACTCGGTGGGATATCAGCCCCAGCATTTT
TRBJ1-2,NA,TRBV18,TRBD1,CASSPGRTGGFNYGYTF,TGTGCCAGCTCACCAGGGAGGACAGGAGGATTTAACTATGGCTACACCTTC
TRBJ1-6,NA,TRBV27,TRBD1,CASTGTGKYSPLHF,TGTGCCAGTACCGGGACAGGGAAGTATTCACCCCTCCACTTT
TRBJ1-1,once,TRBV5-1,NA,CASRRVTGVDTEAFF,TGCGCCAGCAGGAGGGTAACAGGCGTGGACACTGAAGCTTTCTTT
TRBJ1-5,NA,TRBV2,NA,CASKAGRTSNQPQHF,TGTGCCTCTAAAGCGGGGCGTACGAGCAATCAGCCCCAGCATTTT
TRBJ1-2,NA,TRBV7-8,NA,CASSPEGDTNYGYTF,TGTGCCAGCAGCCCGGAGGGGGACACTAACTATGGCTACACCTTC
TRBJ2-2,once,TRBV19,TRBD1,CASTPRQGGGGELFF,TGTGCCAGTACCCCAAGACAGGGGGGAGGCGGGGAGCTGTTTTTT
TRBJ1-6,NA,TRBV2,NA,CASSEATRNNSPLHF,TGTGCCAGCAGTGAAGCTACACGGAATAATTCACCCCTCCACTTT
TRBJ2-5,NA,TRBV19,TRBD2,CASSTGLAGGRYQETQYF,TGTGCCAGTAGTACTGGACTAGCGGGGGGGAGGTACCAAGAGACCCAGTACTTC
TRBJ1-4,few,TRBV19,NA,CASKALQGEKLFF,TGTGCCAGTAAGGCCCTACAGGGTGAAAAACTGTTTTTT
TRBJ1-2,few,TRBV2,NA,CASSARGGNYGYTF,TGTGCCAGCAGTGCGAGGGGGGGAAACTATGGCTACACCTTC
TRBJ1-3,NA,TRBV7-9,NA,CASSLWDVSTGTTIYF,TGTGCCAGCAGCTTATGGGACGTTAGTACCGGAACGACCATATATTTT
TRBJ1-2,NA,TRBV5-4,NA,CASTSRAAVYGYTF,TGTGCCAGCACCTCCAGGGCGGCAGTTTATGGCTACACCTTC
TRBJ1-1,NA,TRBV5-1,TRBD1,CASSLEGQGRNTEAFF,TGCGCCAGCAGCTTGGAGGGACAGGGGAGGAACACTGAAGCTTTCTTT
TRBJ1-2,NA,TRBV6-1,NA,CASSLGVNLSGYTF,TGTGCCAGCAGTCTAGGGGTTAACCTCAGTGGCTACACCTTC
TRBJ2-3,NA,TRBV7-9,TRBD1,CASSLVQGADTQYF,TGTGCCAGCAGCTTAGTGCAGGGGGCAGATACGCAGTATTTT
TRBJ1-5,NA,TRBV11-2,NA,CASSLVGGNQPQHF,TGTGCCAGCAGCTTAGTGGGGGGCAATCAGCCCCAGCATTTT
TRBJ2-2,NA,TRBV30,NA,CALTGAPTGELFF,TGTGCCCTTACGGGAGCTCCCACCGGGGAGCTGTTTTTT
TRBJ1-1,NA,TRBV29-1,NA,CSVGNTEAFF,TGCAGCGTGGGGAACACTGAAGCTTTCTTT
TRBJ1-6,NA,TRBV15,TRBD1,CATRYGTDNSPLHF,TGTGCCACCAGATACGGGACAGACAATTCACCCCTCCACTTT
TRBJ2-7,NA,TRBV28,NA,CASSLRPRTSWHEQYF,TGTGCCAGCAGTTTACGACCCAGGACCTCGTGGCACGAGCAGTACTTC
TRBJ1-4,NA,TRBV25-1,NA,CASSDPNKRGSTNEKLFF,TGTGCCAGCAGTGACCCGAATAAAAGAGGGTCAACTAATGAAAAACTGTTTTTT
TRBJ1-6,NA,TRBV2,TRBD1,CASRFGQGGSPLHF,TGTGCCAGCCGCTTCGGACAGGGAGGATCACCCCTCCACTTT
TRBJ2-1,NA,TRBV7-6,TRBD2,CASTKTSGGRDEQFF,TGTGCCAGCACCAAAACTAGCGGGGGGCGGGATGAGCAGTTCTTC
TRBJ2-2,NA,TRBV9,NA,CASSVVGQRGNTGELFF,TGTGCCAGCAGCGTAGTAGGACAGCGGGGGAACACCGGGGAGCTGTTTTTT
TRBJ1-1,NA,TRBV18,NA,CASSTTTPGYAEAFF,TGTGCCAGCTCAACAACAACCCCGGGCTATGCTGAAGCTTTCTTT
TRBJ2-7,few,TRBV11-2,NA,CASSSYDRNSYEQYF,TGTGCCAGCAGCTCGTATGACAGGAACTCCTACGAGCAGTACTTC
TRBJ1-5,NA,TRBV10-3,NA,CAIGADYSNQPQHF,TGTGCCATCGGGGCCGATTATAGCAATCAGCCCCAGCATTTT
TRBJ1-2,once,TRBV5-4,NA,CASSLDDYGYTF,TGTGCCAGCAGCTTGGACGACTATGGCTACACCTTC
TRBJ2-7,NA,TRBV11-2,NA,CASSLVWGGAYEQYF,TGTGCCAGCAGCTTAGTGTGGGGCGGTGCCTACGAGCAGTACTTC